This T cell receptor (beta chain) was sequenced for a study of shared clonotypes between healthy human individuals. Only in-frame clones appear in the TCRdb table, and some are missing; sequencing was by immunoSEQ multiplex PCR. This sample yields 2 million to 2.5 million clones, of which under 97% are seen a single time; more than 0.1% belongs to the top ten. This CDR3 comprises 13 residues. CDR1 is MGHDK, CDR2 SYGVNS, per germline. V gave up 8 bases and J gave up 6 bases, with 15 bases separating them. The clonotype was recovered from a young man in good health. Sequenced sample: naive CD4+ T cells sorted from blood. Regarding subset: CD45RA+ positively selected. The chain carries TRBV25-1 and TRBJ2-3; tentatively, D is TRBD1 (6 bases). CDR3 residues: CASGGRPGDTQYF. The CDR3 nucleotides read TGTGCCAGCGGGGGCCGCCCGGGGGATACGCAGTATTTT.